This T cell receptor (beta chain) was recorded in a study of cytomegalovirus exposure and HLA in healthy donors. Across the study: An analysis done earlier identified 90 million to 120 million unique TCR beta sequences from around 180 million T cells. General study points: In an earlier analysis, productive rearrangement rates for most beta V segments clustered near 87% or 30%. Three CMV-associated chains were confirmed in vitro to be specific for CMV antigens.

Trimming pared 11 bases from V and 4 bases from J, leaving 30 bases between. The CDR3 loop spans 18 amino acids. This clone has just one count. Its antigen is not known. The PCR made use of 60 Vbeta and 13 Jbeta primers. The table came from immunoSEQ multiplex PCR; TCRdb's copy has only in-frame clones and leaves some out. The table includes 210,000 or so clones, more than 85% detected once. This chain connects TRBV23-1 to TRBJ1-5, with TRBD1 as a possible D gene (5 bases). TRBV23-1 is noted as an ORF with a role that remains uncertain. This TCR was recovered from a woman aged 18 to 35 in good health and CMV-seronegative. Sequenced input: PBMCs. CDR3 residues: CAGGDPRAERSANQPQHF. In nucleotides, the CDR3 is TGCGCCGGAGGGGATCCCAGGGCAGAGAGGTCTGCGAATCAGCCCCAGCATTTT.